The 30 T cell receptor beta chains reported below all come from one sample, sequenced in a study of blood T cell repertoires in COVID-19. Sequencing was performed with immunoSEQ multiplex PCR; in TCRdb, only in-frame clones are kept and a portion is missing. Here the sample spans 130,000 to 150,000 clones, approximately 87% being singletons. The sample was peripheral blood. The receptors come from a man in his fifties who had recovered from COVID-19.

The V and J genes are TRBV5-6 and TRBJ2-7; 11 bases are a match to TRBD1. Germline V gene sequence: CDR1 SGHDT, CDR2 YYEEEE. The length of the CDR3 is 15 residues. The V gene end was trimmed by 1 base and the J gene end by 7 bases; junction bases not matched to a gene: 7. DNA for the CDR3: TGTGCCAGCAGCTTGTACGGGACAGGGGGTGGAGAGCAGTACTTC. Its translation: CASSLYGTGGGEQYF.

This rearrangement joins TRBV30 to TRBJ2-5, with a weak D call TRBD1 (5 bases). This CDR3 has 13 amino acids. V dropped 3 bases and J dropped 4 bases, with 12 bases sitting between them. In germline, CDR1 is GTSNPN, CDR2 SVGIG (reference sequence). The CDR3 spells CAWRQENLETQYF. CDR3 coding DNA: TGTGCCTGGAGACAGGAAAATTTAGAGACCCAGTACTTC. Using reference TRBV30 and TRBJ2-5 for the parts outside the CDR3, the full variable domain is SQTIHQWPATLVQPVGSPLSLECTVEGTSNPNLYWYRQAAGRGLQLLFYSVGIGQISSEVPQNLSASRPQDRQFILSSKKLLLSDSGFYLCAWRQENLETQYFGPGTRLLVL.

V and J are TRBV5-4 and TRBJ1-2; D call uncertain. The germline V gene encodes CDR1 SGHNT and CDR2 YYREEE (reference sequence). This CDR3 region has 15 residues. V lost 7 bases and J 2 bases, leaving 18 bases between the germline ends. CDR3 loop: CASGPLGVANYGYTF. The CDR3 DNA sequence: TGTGCCAGCGGGCCTCTCGGGGTAGCGAACTATGGCTACACCTTC.

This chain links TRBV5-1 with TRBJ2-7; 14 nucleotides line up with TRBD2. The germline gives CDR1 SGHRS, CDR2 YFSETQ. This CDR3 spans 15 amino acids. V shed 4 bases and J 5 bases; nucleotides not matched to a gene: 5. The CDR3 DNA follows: TGCGCCAGCAGCCCTATGGGACTAGCGGGGGACGAGCAGTACTTC. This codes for CASSPMGLAGDEQYF.

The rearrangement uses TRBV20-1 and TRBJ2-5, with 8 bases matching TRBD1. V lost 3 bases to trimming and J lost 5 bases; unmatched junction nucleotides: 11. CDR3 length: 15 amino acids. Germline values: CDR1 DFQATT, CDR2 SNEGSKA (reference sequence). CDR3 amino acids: CSASTPGQAGETQYF. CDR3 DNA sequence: TGCAGTGCTAGTACCCCGGGACAGGCAGGGGAGACCCAGTACTTC.

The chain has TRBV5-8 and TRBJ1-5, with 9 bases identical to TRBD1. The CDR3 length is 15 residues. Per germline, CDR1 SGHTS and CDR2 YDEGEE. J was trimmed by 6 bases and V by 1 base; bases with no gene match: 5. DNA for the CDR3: TGTGCCAGCAGCTTGCCTACAGGGGGCGGTCAGCCCCAGCATTTT. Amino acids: CASSLPTGGGQPQHF.

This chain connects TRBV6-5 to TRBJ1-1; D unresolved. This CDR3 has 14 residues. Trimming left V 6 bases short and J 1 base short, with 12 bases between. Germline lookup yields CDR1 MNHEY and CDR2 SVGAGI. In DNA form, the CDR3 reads TGTGCCAGCAGCATTTTGTCGAGGAACACTGAAGCTTTCTTT. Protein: CASSILSRNTEAFF.

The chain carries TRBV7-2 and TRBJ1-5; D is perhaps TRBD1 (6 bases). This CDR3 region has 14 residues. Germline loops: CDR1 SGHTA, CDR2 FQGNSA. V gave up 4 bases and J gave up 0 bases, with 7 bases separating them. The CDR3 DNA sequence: TGTGCCAGCAGCTGGACAGATAGCAATCAGCCCCAGCATTTT. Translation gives CASSWTDSNQPQHF.

The CDR3 DNA reads TGTGCCAGCAGTAACAGGGTAACTGGGGCCAACGTCCTGACTTTC. Its translation is CASSNRVTGANVLTF. The chain joins TRBV6-5 to TRBJ2-6; TRBD1 is a possible D gene (6 bases). CDR3 size: 15 residues. The germline V gene has CDR1 MNHEY and CDR2 SVGAGI. V lost 5 bases, J lost 2 bases, and 10 bases lay in between.

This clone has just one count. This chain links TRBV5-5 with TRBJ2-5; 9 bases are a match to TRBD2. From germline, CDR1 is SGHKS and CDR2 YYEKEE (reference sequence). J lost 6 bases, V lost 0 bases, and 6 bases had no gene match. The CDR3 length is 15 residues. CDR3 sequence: CASSLVDSGGKTQYF. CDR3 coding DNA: TGTGCCAGCAGCTTGGTAGATAGCGGGGGTAAGACCCAGTACTTC.

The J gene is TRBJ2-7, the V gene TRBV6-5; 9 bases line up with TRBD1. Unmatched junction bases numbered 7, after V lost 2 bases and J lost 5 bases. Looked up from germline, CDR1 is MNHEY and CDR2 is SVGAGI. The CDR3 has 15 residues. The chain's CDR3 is CASSYGTGRYDEQYF. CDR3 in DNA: TGTGCCAGCAGTTACGGGACAGGGCGATATGACGAGCAGTACTTC.

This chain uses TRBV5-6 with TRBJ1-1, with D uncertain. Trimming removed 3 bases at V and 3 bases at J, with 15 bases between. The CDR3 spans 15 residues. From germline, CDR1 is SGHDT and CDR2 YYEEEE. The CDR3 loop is CASSSALARYTEAFF. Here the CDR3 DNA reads TGTGCCAGCAGCTCCGCCCTAGCCCGTTACACTGAAGCTTTCTTT.

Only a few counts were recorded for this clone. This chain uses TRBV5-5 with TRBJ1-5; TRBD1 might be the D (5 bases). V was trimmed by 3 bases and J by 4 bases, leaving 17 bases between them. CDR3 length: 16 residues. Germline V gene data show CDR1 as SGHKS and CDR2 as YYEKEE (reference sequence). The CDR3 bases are TGTGCCAGCAGCTCCCACCCGACAGAAAATAATCAGCCCCAGCATTTT. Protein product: CASSSHPTENNQPQHF. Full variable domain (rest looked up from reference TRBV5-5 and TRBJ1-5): DAGVTQSPTHLIKTRGQQVTLRCSPISGHKSVSWYQQVLGQGPQFIFQYYEKEERGRGNFPDRFSARQFPNYSSELNVNALLLGDSALYLCASSSHPTENNQPQHFGDGTRLSIL.

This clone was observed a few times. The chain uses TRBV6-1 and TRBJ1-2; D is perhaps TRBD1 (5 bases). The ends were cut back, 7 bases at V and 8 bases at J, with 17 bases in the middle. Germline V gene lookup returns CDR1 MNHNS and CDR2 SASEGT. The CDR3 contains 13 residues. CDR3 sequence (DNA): TGTGCCAGCACTAGGGCAGGGCCTAGAGGCTACACCTTC. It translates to CASTRAGPRGYTF.

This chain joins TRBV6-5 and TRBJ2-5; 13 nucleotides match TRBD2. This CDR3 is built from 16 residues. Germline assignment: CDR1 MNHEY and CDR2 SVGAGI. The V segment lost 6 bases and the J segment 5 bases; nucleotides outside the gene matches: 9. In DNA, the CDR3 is TGTGCCAGCAGGTACACCGGGACTAGCGGGGTCGAGACCCAGTACTTC. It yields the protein CASRYTGTSGVETQYF.

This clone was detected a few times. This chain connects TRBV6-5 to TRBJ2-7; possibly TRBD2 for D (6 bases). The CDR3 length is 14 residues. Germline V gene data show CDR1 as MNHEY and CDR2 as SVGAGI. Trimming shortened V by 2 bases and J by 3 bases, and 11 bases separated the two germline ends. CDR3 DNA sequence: TGTGCCAGCAGTTACCGGGGGAGAGACTACGAGCAGTACTTC. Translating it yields CASSYRGRDYEQYF.

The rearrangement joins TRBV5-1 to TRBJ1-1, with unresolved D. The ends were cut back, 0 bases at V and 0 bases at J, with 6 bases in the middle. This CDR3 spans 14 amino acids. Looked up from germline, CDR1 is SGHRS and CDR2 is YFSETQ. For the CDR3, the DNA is TGCGCCAGCAGCTTGGAACAGATGAACACTGAAGCTTTCTTT. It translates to CASSLEQMNTEAFF.

The CDR3 region has the DNA TGCGCCAGCAGGCGCGATCACGGGGCTAGCGGGGGAACCAGCTCTGGGGCCAACGTCCTGACTTTC. Amino acids: CASRRDHGASGGTSSGANVLTF. The chain carries TRBV4-3 and TRBJ2-6; the match to TRBD2 covers 10 bases. Germline assignment: CDR1 LGHNA and CDR2 YSLEER. The CDR3 runs to 22 residues. Trimming took 6 bases from V and 0 from J; bases not matched to a gene: 20.

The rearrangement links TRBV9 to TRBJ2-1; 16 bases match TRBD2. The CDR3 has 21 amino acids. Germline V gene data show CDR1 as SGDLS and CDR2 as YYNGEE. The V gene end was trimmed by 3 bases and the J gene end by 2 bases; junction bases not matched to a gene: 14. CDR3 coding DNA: TGTGCCAGCAGCGCAAGGCCGGGACTAGCGGGGGGGCCGGTCCCCTACAATGAGCAGTTCTTC. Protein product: CASSARPGLAGGPVPYNEQFF.

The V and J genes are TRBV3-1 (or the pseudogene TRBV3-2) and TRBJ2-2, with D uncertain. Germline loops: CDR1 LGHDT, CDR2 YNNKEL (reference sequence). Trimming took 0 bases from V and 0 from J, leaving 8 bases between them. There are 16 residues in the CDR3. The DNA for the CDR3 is TGTGCCAGCAGCCAAGAGGGCACCGCGAACACCGGGGAGCTGTTTTTT. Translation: CASSQEGTANTGELFF.

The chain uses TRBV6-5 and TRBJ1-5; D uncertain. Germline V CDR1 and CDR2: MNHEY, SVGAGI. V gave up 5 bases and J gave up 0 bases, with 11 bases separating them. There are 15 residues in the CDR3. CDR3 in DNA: TGTGCCAGCAGTACTAGGACGGATAGCAATCAGCCCCAGCATTTT. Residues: CASSTRTDSNQPQHF.

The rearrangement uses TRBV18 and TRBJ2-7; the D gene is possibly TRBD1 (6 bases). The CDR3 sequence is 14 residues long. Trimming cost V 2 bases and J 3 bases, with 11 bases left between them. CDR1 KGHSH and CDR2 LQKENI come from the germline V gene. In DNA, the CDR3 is TGTGCCAGCTCACCAGTCGGACAGATCTACGAGCAGTACTTC. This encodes CASSPVGQIYEQYF.

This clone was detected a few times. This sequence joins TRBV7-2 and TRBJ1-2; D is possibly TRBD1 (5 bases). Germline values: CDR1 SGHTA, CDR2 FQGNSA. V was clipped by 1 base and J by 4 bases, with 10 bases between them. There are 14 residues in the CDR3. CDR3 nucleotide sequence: TGTGCCAGCAGCTTAGAGACAGACCTCTATGGCTACACCTTC. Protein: CASSLETDLYGYTF.

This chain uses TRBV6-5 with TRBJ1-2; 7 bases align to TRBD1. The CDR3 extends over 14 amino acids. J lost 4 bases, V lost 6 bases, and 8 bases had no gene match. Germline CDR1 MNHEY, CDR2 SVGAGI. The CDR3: CASRRDRVIYGYTF. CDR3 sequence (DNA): TGTGCCAGCAGGCGCGACAGGGTAATCTATGGCTACACCTTC.

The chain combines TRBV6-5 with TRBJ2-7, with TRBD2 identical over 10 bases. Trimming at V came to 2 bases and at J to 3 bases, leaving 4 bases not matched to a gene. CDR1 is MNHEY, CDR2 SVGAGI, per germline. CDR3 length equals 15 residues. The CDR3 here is CASSYLAGEIYEQYF. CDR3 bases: TGTGCCAGCAGTTACCTAGCGGGGGAGATCTACGAGCAGTACTTC.

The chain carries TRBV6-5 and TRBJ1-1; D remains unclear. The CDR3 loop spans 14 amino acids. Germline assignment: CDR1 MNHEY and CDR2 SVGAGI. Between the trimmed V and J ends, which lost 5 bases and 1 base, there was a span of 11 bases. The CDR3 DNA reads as TGTGCCAGCAGTAGTCTACAGAAGAACACTGAAGCTTTCTTT. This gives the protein CASSSLQKNTEAFF.

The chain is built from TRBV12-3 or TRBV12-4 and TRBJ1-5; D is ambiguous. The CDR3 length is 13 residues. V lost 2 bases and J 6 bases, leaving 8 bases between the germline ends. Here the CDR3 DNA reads TGTGCCAGCAGTTTAATGGTCGGTCAGCCCCAGCATTTT. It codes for CASSLMVGQPQHF.

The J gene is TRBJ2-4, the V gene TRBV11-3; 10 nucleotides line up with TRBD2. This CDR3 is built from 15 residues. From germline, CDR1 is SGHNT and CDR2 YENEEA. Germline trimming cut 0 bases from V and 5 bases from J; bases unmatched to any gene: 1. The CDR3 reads CASSLEGLAENIQYF. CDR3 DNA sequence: TGTGCCAGCAGCTTAGAAGGACTAGCGGAAAACATTCAGTACTTC.

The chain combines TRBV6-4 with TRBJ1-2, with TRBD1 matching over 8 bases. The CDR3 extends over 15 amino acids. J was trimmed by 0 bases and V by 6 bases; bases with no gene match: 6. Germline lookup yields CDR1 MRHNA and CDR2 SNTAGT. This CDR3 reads CASSPRTGTNYGYTF. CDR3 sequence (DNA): TGTGCCAGCAGCCCTAGGACAGGGACTAACTATGGCTACACCTTC.

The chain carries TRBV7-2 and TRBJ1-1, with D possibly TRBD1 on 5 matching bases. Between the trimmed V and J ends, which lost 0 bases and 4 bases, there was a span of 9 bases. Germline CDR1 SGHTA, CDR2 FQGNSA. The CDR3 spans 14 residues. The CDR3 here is CASSLAKGSTEAFF. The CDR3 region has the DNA TGTGCCAGCAGCTTAGCCAAGGGGTCCACTGAAGCTTTCTTT. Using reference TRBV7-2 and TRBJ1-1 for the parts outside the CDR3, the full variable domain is GAGVSQSPSNKVTEKGKDVELRCDPISGHTALYWYRQSLGQGLEFLIYFQGNSAPDKSGLPSDRFSAERTGGSVSTLTIQRTQQEDSAVYLCASSLAKGSTEAFFGQGTRLTVV.